The sequence of this T cell receptor (beta chain) was determined in a study of T-cell reconstitution after alpha-beta-depleted transplantation in children. Study outcomes and limitations: After transplant, high TCRbeta diversity at day 60 in some patients arose from surviving recipient T cells and thymic progenitors. Alpha-beta T cells about two months after transplant reportedly derived from several hundred expanded graft clones. T-cell counts and diversity at one year following transplant were attributed mainly to newly produced T cells.

This clonotype was found many times. Its antigen is undetermined. CDR1 MNHEY and CDR2 SVGEGT come from the germline V gene. V shed 0 bases and J shed 11 bases, with 16 bases lying between them. This CDR3 has 14 residues. Unique molecular identifiers were used in preparing the TCRbeta library. TCRdb fed the PCR reads into MiXCR, producing one record per CDR3 protein. Among 450,000 to 600,000 distinct CDR3 sequences listed, under 12% were seen once. The chain combines TRBV6-2 or TRBV6-3 with TRBJ1-1, with no clear D. This clonotype was sampled from a child aged 2-9 years with inherited bone marrow failure, due to receive a stem cell transplant. Specimen: PBMCs, collected before TCRalphabeta/CD19-depleted stem cell transplant. The CDR3 nucleotides are TGTGCCAGCAGTTACTCTCCCAGCCCGGAGCGGGCTTTCTTT. Translating gives CASSYSPSPERAFF.